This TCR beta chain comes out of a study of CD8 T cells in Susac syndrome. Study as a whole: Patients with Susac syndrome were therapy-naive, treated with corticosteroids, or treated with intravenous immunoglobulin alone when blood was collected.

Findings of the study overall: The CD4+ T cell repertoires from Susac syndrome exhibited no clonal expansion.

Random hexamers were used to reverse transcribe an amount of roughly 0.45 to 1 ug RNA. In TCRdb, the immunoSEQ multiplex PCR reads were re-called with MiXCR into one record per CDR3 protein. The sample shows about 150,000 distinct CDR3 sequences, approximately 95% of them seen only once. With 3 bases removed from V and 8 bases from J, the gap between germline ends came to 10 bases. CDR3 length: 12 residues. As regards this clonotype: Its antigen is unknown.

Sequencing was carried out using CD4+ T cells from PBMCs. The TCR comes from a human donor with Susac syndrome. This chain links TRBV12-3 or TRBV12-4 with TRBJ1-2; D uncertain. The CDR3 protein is CASSFVGLGYTF. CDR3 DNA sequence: TGTGCCAGCAGTTTTGTGGGGTTGGGCTACACCTTC.